This T cell receptor (beta chain) emerged from a study of T-cell reconstitution after alpha-beta-depleted transplantation in children. This clonotype was counted between two and nine times. This CDR3 is 13 amino acids long. CDR1 and CDR2 (germline): DFQATT, SNEGSKA (reference sequence). V shed 1 base, J shed 8 bases, and the junction held 4 bases outside the gene matches. Preparation of the TCRbeta library involved a method that used unique molecular identifiers. TCRdb re-derived calls from the PCR reads in MiXCR, one entry per CDR3 protein. The repertoire has under 850,000 distinct CDR3 sequences, around 12% of them found once; the top ten carry 0.65% to 0.9%.

The sequence was obtained from a girl aged 2 to 9 with congenital amegakaryocytic thrombocytopenia, due to receive a stem cell transplant. The sample was PBMCs, taken before TCRalphabeta/CD19-depleted stem cell transplant. The V gene is TRBV20-1, the J gene TRBJ2-1; 8 nucleotides line up with TRBD2. The DNA for the CDR3 is TGCAGTGCTAGAGCGGGAGGGCCGGATGAGCAGTTCTTC. The encoded protein is CSARAGGPDEQFF.